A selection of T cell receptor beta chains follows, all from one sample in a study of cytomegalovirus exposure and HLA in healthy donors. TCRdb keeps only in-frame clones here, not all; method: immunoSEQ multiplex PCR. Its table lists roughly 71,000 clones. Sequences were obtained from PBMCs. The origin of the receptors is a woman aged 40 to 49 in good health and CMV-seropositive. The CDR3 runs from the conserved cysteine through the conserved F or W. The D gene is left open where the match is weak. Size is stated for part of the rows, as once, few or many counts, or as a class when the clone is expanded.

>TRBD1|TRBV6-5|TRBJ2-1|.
CASSRGQGTEQFF
TGTGCCAGCAGTAGGGGACAGGGGACTGAGCAGTTCTTC
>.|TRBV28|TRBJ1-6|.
CASSSPGEGGDNSPLHF
TGTGCCAGCAGCTCCCCGGGAGAGGGTGGGGATAATTCACCCCTCCACTTT
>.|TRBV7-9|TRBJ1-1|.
CASAPKGPTEAFF
TGTGCCAGCGCCCCTAAGGGGCCGACTGAAGCTTTCTTT
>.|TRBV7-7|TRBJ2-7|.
CASSLRARESHYEQYF
TGTGCTAGCAGCTTACGTGCCCGGGAGTCCCACTACGAGCAGTACTTC
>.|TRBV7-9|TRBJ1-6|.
CASSSTGKRGSPLHF
TGTGCCAGCAGCTCCACGGGGAAACGAGGTTCACCCCTCCACTTT
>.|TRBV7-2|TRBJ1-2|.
CASSLGGTSPGYTF
TGTGCCAGCAGCTTAGGAGGTACGTCCCCTGGCTACACCTTC
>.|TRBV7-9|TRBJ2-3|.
CASSRMTDTQYF
TGTGCCAGCAGCCGTATGACAGATACGCAGTATTTT
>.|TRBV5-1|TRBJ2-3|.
CASSATGTDTQYF
TGCGCCAGCAGCGCTACAGGGACAGATACGCAGTATTTT
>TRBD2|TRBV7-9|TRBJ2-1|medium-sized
CASSLDRSGGKFF
TGTGCCAGCAGCTTAGACCGTAGCGGGGGAAAGTTCTTC
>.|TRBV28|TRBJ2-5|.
CASSLGGGGVSETQYF
TGTGCCAGCAGTTTGGGGGGAGGGGGTGTATCAGAGACCCAGTACTTC
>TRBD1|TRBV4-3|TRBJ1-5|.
CASSQDAQGGQPQHF
TGCGCCAGCAGCCAAGATGCACAGGGGGGTCAGCCCCAGCATTTT
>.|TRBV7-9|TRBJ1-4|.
CASSFEPKKLFF
TGTGCCAGCAGCTTCGAGCCGAAAAAACTGTTTTTT
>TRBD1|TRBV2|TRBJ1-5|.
CASSQGGNQPQHF
TGTGCCAGCAGCCAGGGGGGCAATCAGCCCCAGCATTTT
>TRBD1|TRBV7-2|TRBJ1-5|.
CASSSSTGTEQPQHF
TGTGCCAGCAGCTCTTCGACAGGGACGGAACAGCCCCAGCATTTT
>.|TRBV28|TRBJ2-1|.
CASSFLQGTANEQFF
TGTGCCAGCAGTTTTCTACAGGGAACTGCGAATGAGCAGTTCTTC
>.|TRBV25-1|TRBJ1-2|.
CASSDPTRQAGYTF
TGTGCCAGCAGTGATCCCACAAGACAGGCCGGCTACACCTTC
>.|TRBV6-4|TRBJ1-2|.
CASSDSAEGARGYTF
TGTGCCAGCAGTGACTCGGCTGAAGGGGCACGGGGCTACACCTTC
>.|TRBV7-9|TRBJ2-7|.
CASSQGHASSYEQYF
TGTGCCAGCAGCCAGGGACACGCCAGCTCCTACGAGCAGTACTTC
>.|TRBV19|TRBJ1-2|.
CASSIGAGVSYTF
TGTGCCAGTAGTATAGGGGCGGGCGTGAGCTACACCTTC
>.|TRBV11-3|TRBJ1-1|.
CASSQGQGYPEAFF
TGTGCCAGCAGCCAGGGGCAGGGATACCCTGAAGCTTTCTTT
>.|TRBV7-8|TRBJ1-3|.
CASSPRGGDRNTIYF
TGTGCCAGCAGCCCTAGGGGGGGCGACCGAAACACCATATATTTT
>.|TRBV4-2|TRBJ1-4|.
CASSQVPAVARPNEKLFF
TGTGCCAGCAGCCAAGTTCCCGCCGTCGCGAGGCCAAATGAAAAACTGTTTTTT
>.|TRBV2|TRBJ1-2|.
CASRSDYYGYTF
TGTGCCAGCCGCAGTGACTACTATGGCTACACCTTC
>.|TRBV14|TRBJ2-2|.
CASSQGLRNTGELFF
TGTGCCAGCAGCCAGGGACTGCGGAACACCGGGGAGCTGTTTTTT
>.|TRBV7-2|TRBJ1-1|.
CASSLSGRRRNTEAFF
TGTGCCAGCAGCTTATCTGGCAGGCGAAGGAACACTGAAGCTTTCTTT
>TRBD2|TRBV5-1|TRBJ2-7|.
CASSSGTSGYEQYF
TGCGCCAGCAGCTCCGGGACTAGCGGGTACGAGCAGTACTTC
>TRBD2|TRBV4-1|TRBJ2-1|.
CASRRGAPFSYNEQFF
TGCGCCAGCAGGCGGGGGGCCCCGTTCTCCTACAATGAGCAGTTCTTC
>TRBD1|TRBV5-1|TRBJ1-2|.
CASSWGRQGSHYGYTF
TGCGCCAGCAGCTGGGGGCGACAGGGGTCCCACTATGGCTACACCTTC
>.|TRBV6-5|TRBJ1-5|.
CASSYSWGSNQPQHF
TGTGCCAGCAGTTACTCGTGGGGCAGCAATCAGCCCCAGCATTTT
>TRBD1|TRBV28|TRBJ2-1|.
CASSEVTGANEQFF
TGTGCCAGCAGTGAGGTGACAGGGGCCAATGAGCAGTTCTTC
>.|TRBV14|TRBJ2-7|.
CASSPGNEQYF
TGTGCCAGCAGCCCCGGTAACGAGCAGTACTTC
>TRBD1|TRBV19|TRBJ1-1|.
CASNLQGGTEAFF
TGTGCCAGTAATCTTCAGGGGGGCACTGAAGCTTTCTTT
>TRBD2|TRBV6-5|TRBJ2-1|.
CASSGSGGAHNEQFF
TGTGCCAGCAGTGGTAGCGGGGGGGCTCACAATGAGCAGTTCTTC
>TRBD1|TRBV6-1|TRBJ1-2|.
CASSASGTADNYGYTF
TGTGCCAGCAGTGCGTCCGGGACAGCTGATAACTATGGCTACACCTTC
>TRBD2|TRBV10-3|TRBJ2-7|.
CAISAKGTSGGYEQYF
TGTGCCATCAGTGCAAAAGGGACTAGCGGGGGCTACGAGCAGTACTTC
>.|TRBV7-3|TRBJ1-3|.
CASSFTSGNTIYF
TGTGCCAGCAGCTTTACATCAGGAAACACCATATATTTT
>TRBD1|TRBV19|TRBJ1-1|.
CATPLRDRGRGRNTEAFF
TGTGCCACCCCACTCCGAGACAGGGGGCGCGGGCGTAACACTGAAGCTTTCTTT
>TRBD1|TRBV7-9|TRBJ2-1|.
CASIGRRPGQSSYNEQFF
TGTGCCAGCATCGGCCGGAGGCCGGGACAGAGTTCCTACAATGAGCAGTTCTTC
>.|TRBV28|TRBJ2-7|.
CASSLSYSEQYF
TGTGCCAGCAGTTTGAGCTACTCCGAGCAGTACTTC
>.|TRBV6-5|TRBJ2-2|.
CASSYAGTGELFF
TGTGCCAGCAGTTACGCAGGCACCGGGGAGCTGTTTTTT
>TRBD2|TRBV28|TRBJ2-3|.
CASSLYIGGNTDTQYF
TGTGCCAGCAGTTTATACATCGGGGGGAACACAGATACGCAGTATTTT
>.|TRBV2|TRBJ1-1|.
CASSRQNTEAFF
TGTGCCAGCTCAAGACAGAACACTGAAGCTTTCTTT
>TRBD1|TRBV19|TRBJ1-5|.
CASTNLPGQGEGQPQHF
TGTGCCAGTACTAACCTACCGGGACAGGGTGAGGGTCAGCCCCAGCATTTT
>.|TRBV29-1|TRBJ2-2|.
CSAMDTNTGELFF
TGCAGCGCAATGGACACGAACACCGGGGAGCTGTTTTTT
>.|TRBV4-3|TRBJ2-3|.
CASSQRVVGGGDTDTQYF
TGCGCCAGCAGCCAAAGGGTTGTAGGAGGGGGCGACACAGATACGCAGTATTTT
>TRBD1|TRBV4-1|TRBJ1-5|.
CASSHLFRGQGGQPQHF
TGCGCCAGCAGCCACCTATTCAGAGGACAGGGGGGACAGCCCCAGCATTTT
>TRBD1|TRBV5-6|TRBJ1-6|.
CASSFWTGTNSPLHF
TGTGCCAGCAGCTTCTGGACAGGGACCAATTCACCCCTCCACTTT
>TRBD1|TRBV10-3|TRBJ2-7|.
CAIRPSSGTGAYEQYF
TGTGCCATCAGACCAAGCTCCGGGACAGGGGCCTACGAGCAGTACTTC
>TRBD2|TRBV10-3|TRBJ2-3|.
CAITARALAGDGQYF
TGTGCCATCACCGCGAGAGCACTAGCGGGAGATGGGCAGTATTTT
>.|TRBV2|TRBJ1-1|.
CASSRTDMNTEAFF
TGTGCCAGCAGTCGGACAGATATGAACACTGAAGCTTTCTTT
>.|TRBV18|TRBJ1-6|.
CASSPRQAWEGNSPLHF
TGTGCCAGCTCACCACGGCAGGCCTGGGAGGGTAATTCACCCCTCCACTTT
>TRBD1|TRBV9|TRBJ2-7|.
CASSAPGTGGPYEQYF
TGTGCCAGCAGCGCTCCCGGGACAGGGGGGCCCTACGAGCAGTACTTC
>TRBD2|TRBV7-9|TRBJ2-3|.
CASRLPGLAVTDTQYF
TGTGCCAGCAGACTACCGGGACTAGCGGTCACAGATACGCAGTATTTT
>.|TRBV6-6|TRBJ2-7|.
CASSSSTTGHSYEQYF
TGTGCCAGCAGTTCCTCCACCACAGGCCACTCCTACGAGCAGTACTTC
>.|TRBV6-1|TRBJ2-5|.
CASHRAPQETQYF
TGTGCCAGCCACAGGGCCCCCCAAGAGACCCAGTACTTC